The 3 T cell receptor beta chains reported below all come from one sample, sequenced in a study of blood T cell repertoires in COVID-19. Profiled with immunoSEQ multiplex PCR; TCRdb holds only in-frame clones, not every one. The repertoire holds approximately 90,000 clones, with approximately 80% as singletons. Material for sequencing was peripheral blood. These receptors were collected from a human donor in a cohort sampled during active COVID-19.

The rearrangement uses TRBV20-1 and TRBJ2-5; D uncertain. Trimming removed 3 bases from V and 2 bases from J, with 10 bases in between. Germline-derived CDR1 and CDR2 are DFQATT and SNEGSKA (reference sequence). The CDR3 is 13 residues long. The CDR3 region is CSASYLIQETQYF. The CDR3 DNA follows: TGCAGTGCTAGTTATCTAATTCAAGAGACCCAGTACTTC.

The chain couples TRBV19 to TRBJ2-3; D remains unclear. Per germline, CDR1 LNHDA and CDR2 SQIVND (reference sequence). The CDR3 has 19 amino acids. Trimming took 5 bases from V and 1 from J, leaving 25 bases between them. DNA of the CDR3: TGTGCCAGTAGTCCTCAGAACCGCGAGACACGGATCCGCACAGATACGCAGTATTTT. It encodes CASSPQNRETRIRTDTQYF. The full variable domain, its missing parts supplied by reference TRBV19 and TRBJ2-3, is DGGITQSPKYLFRKEGQNVTLSCEQNLNHDAMYWYRQDPGQGLRLIYYSQIVNDFQKGDIAEGYSVSREKKESFPLTVTSAQKNPTAFYLCASSPQNRETRIRTDTQYFGPGTRLTVL.

J is TRBJ2-7 and V is TRBV18, with TRBD2 matching over 8 bases. The CDR3 has 16 amino acids. Unmatched junction bases numbered 8, after V lost 2 bases and J lost 2 bases. Germline lookup yields CDR1 KGHSH and CDR2 LQKENI. The CDR3 DNA is TGTGCCAGCTCACCAGGAGCGGGAGTCGGGGCCTACGAGCAGTACTTC. Its protein product is CASSPGAGVGAYEQYF. The variable domain in full, completed from reference TRBV18 and TRBJ2-7, reads NAGVMQNPRHLVRRRGQEARLRCSPMKGHSHVYWYRQLPEEGLKFMVYLQKENIIDESGMPKERFSAEFPKEGPSILRIQQVVRGDSAAYFCASSPGAGVGAYEQYFGPGTRLTVT.